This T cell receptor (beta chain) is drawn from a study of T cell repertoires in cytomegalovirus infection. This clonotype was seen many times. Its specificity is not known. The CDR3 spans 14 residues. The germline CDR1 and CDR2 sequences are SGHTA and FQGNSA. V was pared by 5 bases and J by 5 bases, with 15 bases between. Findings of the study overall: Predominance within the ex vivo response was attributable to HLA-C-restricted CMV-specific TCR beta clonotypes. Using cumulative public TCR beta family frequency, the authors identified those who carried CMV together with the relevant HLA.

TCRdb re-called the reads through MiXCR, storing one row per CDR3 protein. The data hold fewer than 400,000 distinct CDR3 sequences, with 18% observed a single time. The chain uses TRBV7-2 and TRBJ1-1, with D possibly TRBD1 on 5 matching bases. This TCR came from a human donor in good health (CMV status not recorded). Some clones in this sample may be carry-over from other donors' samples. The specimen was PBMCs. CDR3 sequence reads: CASSQSAGGTEAFF. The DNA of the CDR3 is TGTGCCAGCAGCCAGAGCGCGGGGGGGACTGAAGCTTTCTTT.